This T cell receptor beta chain is drawn from a study of T cells in Graves' hyperthyroidism and ophthalmopathy. The study based diagnoses on clinical symptoms, serum thyroxine and TRAb, thyroid ultrasound and orbital computed tomography. The PBMCs were sourced from fresh peripheral blood (about 9.7 ml). This clonotype was picked up a small number of times. TCR beta CDR3 region amplification was performed from RNA transcripts. Initially, a first-round RT-PCR of the TCR CDR3 employed the HTBI primer set. TCRdb reprocessed the multiplex PCR reads via MiXCR and lists one record per CDR3 protein. The sample lists about 560,000 distinct CDR3 sequences, over 15% seen once, with 18% in the top ten. Germline lookup yields CDR1 SQVTM and CDR2 ANQGSEA. CDR3 length equals 13 residues. Deletions cut 2 bases from V and 6 bases from J, with 11 bases between.

The sequenced sample was blood. The sequence came from a young woman with Graves' hyperthyroidism. This sequence joins TRBV29-1 and TRBJ2-1; weak D call: TRBD1 (6 bases). This CDR3 is CSVEFSRGNEQFF. CDR3 sequence (DNA): TGCAGCGTTGAATTCAGCAGGGGCAATGAGCAGTTCTTC.